A single sample gave rise to the 28 T cell receptor beta chains below, sequenced in a study of cytomegalovirus exposure and HLA in healthy donors. Both 60 Vbeta primers and 13 Jbeta primers went into the PCR. Sequenced by immunoSEQ multiplex PCR; TCRdb stores in-frame clones only, minus some. The sample consists of some 210,000 clones, around 73% of them appearing once. Source material: PBMCs. The receptors stem from a woman in her thirties in good health and CMV-seropositive.

This clone has just one count. The chain employs TRBV4-2 and TRBJ2-3; 9 positions agree with TRBD2. Unmatched junction bases numbered 4, after V lost 1 base and J lost 2 bases. In germline, CDR1 is LGHNA, CDR2 YNFKEQ. CDR3 length: 16 amino acids. The CDR3 loop is CASSQGGRGNTDTQYF. DNA of the CDR3: TGTGCCAGCAGCCAAGGCGGGAGGGGGAACACAGATACGCAGTATTTT.

The chain uses TRBV4-1 and TRBJ1-5, with D perhaps TRBD1 (6 bases). The last part of the DNA fits TRBJ2-3 better; the J call may be wrong. Germline CDR1 MGHRA, CDR2 YSYEKL. The CDR3 sequence is 14 residues long. CDR3 coding DNA: TGCGCCAGCAGCCACGACAGGTATGGACAGCCCCAGTATTTT. It is translated as CASSHDRYGQPQYF.

V is TRBV4-3 and J is TRBJ1-1, with D perhaps TRBD1 (5 bases). The CDR3 is 17 residues long. Germline CDR1 is LGHNA and CDR2 is YSLEER. Between the trimmed V and J ends, which lost 5 bases and 0 bases, there was a span of 19 bases. This CDR3 is CASSVSLWTPMNTEAFF. The CDR3 DNA is TGCGCCAGCAGCGTGAGTCTTTGGACACCCATGAACACTGAAGCTTTCTTT.

This clone occurred once. The chain links TRBV28 to TRBJ2-7, with TRBD2 matching 13 bases. Trimming at V came to 2 bases and at J to 8 bases, leaving 6 bases not matched to a gene. The CDR3 has 15 residues. CDR1 is MDHEN, CDR2 SYDVKM, per germline. The CDR3 nucleotides are TGTGCCAGCAGTTTAGTCGGACTAGCGGGAGCACAGCAGTACTTC. It yields the protein CASSLVGLAGAQQYF.

This sequence joins TRBV30 and TRBJ1-1; D is possibly TRBD1 (6 bases). The ends were cut back, 5 bases at V and 5 bases at J, with 12 bases in the middle. Germline V gives CDR1 GTSNPN, CDR2 SVGIG (reference sequence). The length of the CDR3 is 12 residues. CDR3 residues: CAWFSGVTEAFF. The DNA of the CDR3 is TGTGCCTGGTTCTCAGGGGTGACTGAAGCTTTCTTT.

The rearrangement uses TRBV18 and TRBJ1-1; TRBD1 aligns across 9 bases. After removal of 0 bases from V and 10 bases from J, the junction contained 6 bases not matched to a gene. The CDR3 contains 14 residues. The germline V gene encodes CDR1 KGHSH and CDR2 LQKENI. CDR3 in amino acids: CASSPPPDRGRAFF. The CDR3 region has the DNA TGTGCCAGCTCACCACCTCCGGACAGGGGACGAGCTTTCTTT.

The rearrangement uses TRBV6-5 and TRBJ2-5, with a weak D call TRBD1 (6 bases). The end of the DNA is better explained by TRBJ2-7, so the J call may be wrong. The CDR3 loop spans 14 amino acids. From germline, CDR1 is MNHEY and CDR2 SVGAGI. The CDR3 loop reads CASRNRDLSYEQYF. Here the CDR3 DNA reads TGTGCCAGCAGGAACAGGGATCTCTCCTACGAGCAGTACTTC.

The J gene is TRBJ1-2, the V gene TRBV7-8, with D possibly TRBD1 on 6 matching bases. Trimming pared 3 bases from V and 9 bases from J, leaving 17 bases between. This CDR3 region has 14 residues. Germline CDR1 reads SGHVS; CDR2 reads FQNEAQ. The CDR3 protein is CASSLSGGPGSYTF. CDR3 DNA: TGTGCCAGCAGCTTGAGTGGGGGCCCGGGGAGCTACACCTTC. The whole variable domain, filled in from reference TRBV7-8 and TRBJ1-2, reads GAGVSQSPRYKVAKRGQDVALRCDPISGHVSLFWYQQALGQGPEFLTYFQNEAQLDKSGLPSDRFFAERPEGSVSTLKIQRTQQEDSAVYLCASSLSGGPGSYTFGSGTRLTVV.

This clone was found a few times. This chain links TRBV6-5 with TRBJ1-1, with D perhaps matching TRBD1 (5 bases). The CDR3 extends over 13 amino acids. CDR1 and CDR2 (germline): MNHEY, SVGAGI. Trimming took off 5 bases at V and 3 bases at J, with 10 bases between the two ends. The CDR3: CASSQGLDTEAFF. CDR3 sequence (DNA): TGTGCCAGCAGTCAGGGATTGGACACTGAAGCTTTCTTT.

This clone was seen only once. The sample has other DNA sequences that encode this CDR3 too. The V and J genes are TRBV7-2 and TRBJ2-5; the match to TRBD1 covers 10 bases. Trimming cost V 5 bases and J 4 bases; bases outside gene matches: 4. The CDR3 extends over 14 amino acids. Germline values: CDR1 SGHTA, CDR2 FQGNSA. The CDR3 nucleotides read TGTGCCAGCAGCCGCGACAGGGGGCGAGAGACCCAGTACTTC. Protein sequence: CASSRDRGRETQYF.

This clone was seen more than once but under ten times. This chain links TRBV29-1 with TRBJ2-7; weak D call: TRBD2 (5 bases). V was pared by 5 bases and J by 3 bases, with 11 bases between. The CDR3 has 12 amino acids. Germline CDR1 is SQVTM and CDR2 is ANQGSEA. In DNA, the CDR3 is TGCAGCGTTCGGAGGACGGGCTACGAGCAGTACTTC. Its protein product is CSVRRTGYEQYF.

This clone occurred a few times. The rearrangement links TRBV7-2 to TRBJ2-7; TRBD1 might be the D (5 bases). The CDR3 has 14 residues. Germline assignment: CDR1 SGHTA and CDR2 FQGNSA. Between the trimmed V and J ends, which lost 2 bases and 3 bases, there was a span of 11 bases. In DNA, the CDR3 is TGTGCCAGCAGCTTAAGGGGCGGTGACTACGAGCAGTACTTC. The encoded protein is CASSLRGGDYEQYF.

This chain connects TRBV4-2 to TRBJ2-1, with D possibly TRBD1 on 6 matching bases. V lost 6 bases and J 0 bases, leaving 15 bases between the germline ends. Looked up from germline, CDR1 is LGHNA and CDR2 is YNFKEQ. The CDR3 runs to 16 residues. The CDR3 sequence: CASRPTGMSSYNEQFF. The CDR3 bases are TGTGCCAGCAGACCCACAGGGATGAGCTCCTACAATGAGCAGTTCTTC.

The CDR3 here is CASSQPRVRDTQYF. The CDR3 DNA is TGCGCCAGCAGCCAACCCCGGGTGCGGGATACGCAGTATTTT. The V gene is TRBV4-1, the J gene TRBJ2-3; D is ambiguous. Trimming pared 2 bases from V and 6 bases from J, leaving 12 bases between. Germline V gives CDR1 MGHRA, CDR2 YSYEKL. The CDR3 sequence is 14 residues long.

The rearrangement uses TRBV7-9 and TRBJ1-1, with 9 nucleotides matching TRBD1. CDR3 length: 14 amino acids. The trim removed 0 bases at V and 5 bases at J, leaving 1 base unmatched. Germline V gives CDR1 SEHNR, CDR2 FQNEAQ (reference sequence). The chain's CDR3 is CASSLATGGTEAFF. CDR3 DNA: TGTGCCAGCAGCTTAGCGACAGGGGGTACTGAAGCTTTCTTT.

This clone turned up a few times. The chain uses TRBV6-1 and TRBJ2-1; 9 positions match TRBD2. The V gene's germline CDR1 is MNHNS and CDR2 SASEGT. The V segment lost 6 bases and the J segment 3 bases; nucleotides outside the gene matches: 6. This CDR3 is 15 amino acids long. CDR3 sequence reads: CASREIAGVYNEQFF. For the CDR3, the DNA is TGTGCCAGCAGGGAAATAGCGGGGGTCTACAATGAGCAGTTCTTC.

The V gene is TRBV7-2, the J gene TRBJ1-3, with D unclear. This CDR3 contains 15 residues. The ends were cut back, 5 bases at V and 4 bases at J, with 15 bases in the middle. Germline V gene lookup returns CDR1 SGHTA and CDR2 FQGNSA. DNA of the CDR3: TGTGCCAGCAGCAATACAGCCTTTGGGGGAAACACCATATATTTT. Translating it yields CASSNTAFGGNTIYF.

The table lists this clone with a few counts. This chain links TRBV7-2 with TRBJ1-1; perhaps TRBD1 as D (5 bases). The V gene's germline CDR1 is SGHTA and CDR2 FQGNSA. V lost 3 bases to trimming and J lost 0 bases, with 20 bases between them. The CDR3 runs 18 residues. The CDR3 nucleotides are TGTGCCAGCAGCTTCCCTGCAGGGCGCCCCTCCATGAACACTGAAGCTTTCTTT. Residues: CASSFPAGRPSMNTEAFF.

V usage is TRBV7-2 and J usage is TRBJ2-7, with a weak D call TRBD1 (6 bases). The germline CDR1 and CDR2 sequences are SGHTA and FQGNSA. The CDR3 is 11 residues long. V lost 6 bases to trimming and J lost 12 bases, with 15 bases between them. In DNA, the CDR3 is TGTGCCAGCAGTTCAACAGGGAAACCGTACTTC. Amino acids: CASSSTGKPYF.

A few counts support this clone. This chain links TRBV7-9 with TRBJ1-3; 8 nucleotides match TRBD1. The CDR3 runs 15 residues. Germline loops: CDR1 SEHNR, CDR2 FQNEAQ (reference sequence). The V and J ends lost 7 bases and 0 bases, in that order; junction bases with no gene match: 5. DNA for the CDR3: TGTGCCAGCAAGGACAGGGTCTCCTCTGGAAACACCATATATTTT. Translating gives CASKDRVSSGNTIYF.

The chain has TRBV29-1 and TRBJ2-3; 10 nucleotides align to TRBD2. Per germline, CDR1 SQVTM and CDR2 ANQGSEA. V lost 7 bases and J lost 3; bases outside the gene matches: 4. The CDR3 consists of 13 residues. Here the CDR3 reads CSASSGSTDTQYF. The CDR3 bases are TGCAGCGCATCTAGCGGGAGTACAGATACGCAGTATTTT.

The chain couples TRBV7-2 to TRBJ1-2, with 8 bases matching TRBD1. Trimming removed 2 bases from V and 6 bases from J; junction bases left unmatched: 5. The CDR3 contains 14 residues. Germline CDR1 and CDR2: SGHTA and FQGNSA. The CDR3 DNA follows: TGTGCCAGCAGCTTAAGGCAGGGGGCGGATGGCTACACCTTC. Translated: CASSLRQGADGYTF.

This chain joins TRBV9 and TRBJ2-1; 12 bases are a match to TRBD2. The CDR3 is 17 amino acids. The germline gives CDR1 SGDLS, CDR2 YYNGEE. The ends lost 1 base at V and 9 bases at J; junction bases unmatched: 11. The CDR3 DNA reads as TGTGCCAGCAGCGTAACCCTGACTAGCGGGAGCTTGGGTGAGCAGTTCTTC. Amino acid sequence: CASSVTLTSGSLGEQFF.

J is TRBJ2-1 and V is TRBV4-1; 9 bases match TRBD1. Unmatched junction bases numbered 7, after V lost 1 base and J lost 3 bases. CDR3 length equals 17 residues. Germline CDR1 MGHRA, CDR2 YSYEKL. CDR3 nucleotide sequence: TGCGCCAGCAGCCAAGCCCCGACAGGGGGAAACTACAATGAGCAGTTCTTC. Translation gives CASSQAPTGGNYNEQFF.

The V and J genes are TRBV9 and TRBJ2-5, with D maybe TRBD2 (6 bases). From germline, CDR1 is SGDLS and CDR2 YYNGEE. Trimming took off 0 bases at V and 5 bases at J, with 14 bases between the two ends. The CDR3 extends over 15 amino acids. DNA for the CDR3: TGTGCCAGCAGCGTAGGGGGGGTTGAATGGGAGACCCAGTACTTC. The encoded protein is CASSVGGVEWETQYF.

The chain combines TRBV6-5 with TRBJ2-7; 9 nucleotides line up with TRBD1. From germline, CDR1 is MNHEY and CDR2 SVGAGI. The ends lost 6 bases at V and 0 bases at J; junction bases unmatched: 6. The CDR3 has 15 residues. In DNA form, the CDR3 reads TGTGCCAGCAGCTACCGGGGACAGGGCTCCTACGAGCAGTACTTC. Protein sequence: CASSYRGQGSYEQYF.

This clone was detected a few times. The rearrangement joins TRBV9 to TRBJ2-5; 9 bases map to TRBD1. CDR1 is SGDLS, CDR2 YYNGEE, per germline. With V trimmed by 5 bases and J by 5 bases, 10 bases remained unmatched. The CDR3 spans 15 residues. CDR3 residues: CASSTTGTGRETQYF. The CDR3 DNA is TGTGCCAGCAGTACGACCGGGACAGGGCGGGAGACCCAGTACTTC.

The chain combines TRBV7-2 with TRBJ1-1, with D unresolved. CDR3 length: 13 amino acids. Germline loops: CDR1 SGHTA, CDR2 FQGNSA. The ends were cut back, 6 bases at V and 1 base at J, with 9 bases in the middle. The CDR3 DNA reads as TGTGCCAGCAGGCCGCAGGCGAACACTGAAGCTTTCTTT. Encoded protein: CASRPQANTEAFF.